The 19 T cell receptor beta chains below all came from one sample that was sequenced in a study of OX40 agonist ivuxolimab in advanced cancers. Sequencing used immunoSEQ multiplex PCR; TCRdb keeps in-frame clones, though not all of them. The sample lists 50,000 to 55,000 clones, approximately 78% occurring once. Sequencing used CD4+ or CD8+ T cells sorted from blood, obtained in a trial of the OX40 agonist ivuxolimab. The receptors originated from an adult with an advanced solid tumor such as melanoma, head and neck, liver or kidney cancer.

This chain connects TRBV7-2 to TRBJ1-5; tentatively, D is TRBD1 (5 bases). Trimming stripped 5 bases from V and 6 bases from J, with 11 bases between. The CDR3 extends over 13 amino acids. The V gene's germline CDR1 is SGHTA and CDR2 FQGNSA. The CDR3 protein is CASSPDSPQPQHF. CDR3 bases: TGTGCCAGCAGCCCCGACAGTCCTCAGCCCCAGCATTTT.

The chain combines TRBV27 with TRBJ2-7; 7 bases line up with TRBD1. CDR3 length equals 14 residues. The germline gives CDR1 MNHEY, CDR2 SMNVEV (reference sequence). The trim removed 5 bases at V and 6 bases at J, leaving 10 bases unmatched. CDR3 sequence (DNA): TGTGCCAGCAGTCTGACAGGGAACCCTCTCGAGCAGTACTTC. This gives the protein CASSLTGNPLEQYF.

V usage is TRBV5-6 and J usage is TRBJ2-3; a possible D gene is TRBD1 (6 bases). Per the germline V gene, CDR1 is SGHDT and CDR2 is YYEEEE. The CDR3 has 14 residues. Trimming stripped 4 bases from V and 3 bases from J, with 12 bases between. This CDR3 is CASSRTEGTDTQYF. The DNA for the CDR3 is TGTGCCAGCAGCAGGACAGAAGGGACAGATACGCAGTATTTT.

Turning to this clone: The same CDR3 is also encoded by other DNA sequences in this sample. The chain joins TRBV7-2 to TRBJ2-3; 8 bases are a match to TRBD2. The J segment lost 1 base and the V segment lost 1 base, leaving 4 bases of the junction unmatched. In germline, CDR1 is SGHTA, CDR2 FQGNSA. The CDR3 contains 16 residues. The CDR3 region has the DNA TGTGCCAGCAGCTTAGGGGTTAGCGGGGGCACAGATACGCAGTATTTT. The encoded protein is CASSLGVSGGTDTQYF.

This rearrangement joins TRBV6-1 to TRBJ1-5, with 9 nucleotides matching TRBD1. The germline CDR1 and CDR2 sequences are MNHNS and SASEGT. The junction had 5 bases not matched to a gene; V was cut back by 7 bases and J by 4 bases. The CDR3 runs to 14 residues. Here the CDR3 reads CASKGQGPNQPQHF. CDR3 nucleotides: TGTGCCAGCAAGGGACAGGGCCCTAATCAGCCCCAGCATTTT.

The chain joins TRBV11-2 to TRBJ2-3; D is tentatively TRBD1 or TRBD2 (5 bases each). Germline CDR1 SGHAT, CDR2 FQNNGV. V shed 3 bases and J shed 8 bases, with 15 bases lying between them. The CDR3 loop spans 14 amino acids. The DNA for the CDR3 is TGTGCCAGCAGCTTCGGGGCGGGCGAGAGTACGCAGTATTTT. Its protein product is CASSFGAGESTQYF. Based on the CDR3 plus reference TRBV11-2 and TRBJ2-3, the full variable domain is EAGVAQSPRYKIIEKRQSVAFWCNPISGHATLYWYQQILGQGPKLLIQFQNNGVVDDSQLPKDRFSAERLKGVDSTLKIQPAKLEDSAVYLCASSFGAGESTQYFGPGTRLTVL.

The rearrangement links TRBV5-6 to TRBJ2-1; D gene ambiguous. The CDR3 totals 11 residues. V was shortened by 2 bases and J by 5 bases, with 2 bases between the two germline ends. Germline CDR1 SGHDT, CDR2 YYEEEE. CDR3 coding DNA: TGTGCCAGCAGCTTCAACAATGAGCAGTTCTTC. Translated: CASSFNNEQFF. The full variable domain, completed using reference TRBV5-6 and TRBJ2-1, is DAGVTQSPTHLIKTRGQQVTLRCSPKSGHDTVSWYQQALGQGPQFIFQYYEEEERQRGNFPDRFSGHQFPNYSSELNVNALLLGDSALYLCASSFNNEQFFGPGTRLTVL.

This clone was seen only once. The chain uses TRBV6-6 and TRBJ1-1; 9 nucleotides match TRBD1. Germline-derived CDR1 and CDR2 are MNHNY and SVGAGI (reference sequence). This CDR3 spans 15 amino acids. Trimming at V came to 4 bases and at J to 0 bases, leaving 3 bases not matched to a gene. The CDR3: CASSSQGAMNTEAFF. The CDR3 region has the DNA TGTGCCAGCAGTTCACAGGGGGCGATGAACACTGAAGCTTTCTTT.

This sequence joins TRBV5-5 and TRBJ2-2; TRBD2 matches 9 bases. Looked up from germline, CDR1 is SGHKS and CDR2 is YYEKEE (reference sequence). V lost 4 bases, J lost 7 bases, and 5 bases stayed unmatched. This CDR3 is 14 amino acids long. The CDR3 sequence: CASSRGGAGGELFF. The CDR3 DNA reads as TGTGCCAGCAGCCGCGGGGGGGCCGGCGGGGAGCTGTTTTTT.

This rearrangement joins TRBV11-3 to TRBJ2-3, with TRBD2 matching 9 bases. Germline CDR1 and CDR2: SGHNT and YENEEA. The length of the CDR3 is 18 residues. V dropped 1 base and J dropped 0; count of bases not matched to a gene: 8. The CDR3 bases are TGTGCCAGCAGCTTAGTGCGGGGGGGCGAGCCTAGCACAGATACGCAGTATTTT. Translated: CASSLVRGGEPSTDTQYF.

The V and J genes are TRBV15 and TRBJ1-2; D is ambiguous. CDR3 length: 13 amino acids. V was trimmed by 3 bases and J by 5 bases, leaving 10 bases between them. Germline values: CDR1 LNHNV, CDR2 YYDKDF (reference sequence). In DNA, the CDR3 is TGTGCCACCAGCAGCAATGGCCTGTATGGCTACACCTTC. This sequence encodes CATSSNGLYGYTF.

The chain is built from TRBV5-8 and TRBJ1-6; 7 bases align to TRBD1. Germline trimming cut 0 bases from V and 10 bases from J; bases unmatched to any gene: 4. Per the germline V gene, CDR1 is SGHTS and CDR2 is YDEGEE. The CDR3 sequence is 14 residues long. The CDR3 DNA follows: TGTGCCAGCAGCTTGGCCAGGGGGAGGTCACCCCTCCACTTT. Amino acid sequence: CASSLARGRSPLHF.

The CDR3 is CASSLAGTGAGEKLFF. As DNA, the CDR3 is TGTGCCAGCAGCTTAGCCGGGACAGGGGCGGGTGAAAAACTGTTTTTT. The chain employs TRBV7-6 and TRBJ1-4, with TRBD1 matching over 10 bases. The CDR3 length is 16 residues. CDR1 is SGHVS and CDR2 is FNYEAQ in the germline V gene. With 0 bases clipped from V and 7 bases from J, the junction kept 5 bases outside the gene matches.

The gene calls are TRBV5-1 and TRBJ2-7; D gene unclear. Germline-derived CDR1 and CDR2 are SGHRS and YFSETQ. V lost 1 base to trimming and J lost 6 bases, with 8 bases between them. This CDR3 comprises 12 residues. The CDR3, as DNA: TGCGCCAGCAGCTTGTCTACGTCCGAGCAGTACTTC. Encoded protein: CASSLSTSEQYF.

The rearrangement joins TRBV5-6 to TRBJ2-1, with TRBD1 matching over 10 bases. The CDR3 is 13 amino acids. V shed 4 bases, J shed 10 bases, and the junction held 5 bases outside the gene matches. Germline V gene lookup returns CDR1 SGHDT and CDR2 YYEEEE. CDR3 sequence reads: CASSQTGGYEQFF. The CDR3 bases are TGTGCCAGCAGCCAGACAGGGGGCTACGAGCAGTTCTTC.

V gene TRBV19 combines with J gene TRBJ2-5; the D gene is possibly TRBD2 (7 bases). The CDR3 is 16 residues long. Germline V CDR1 and CDR2: LNHDA, SQIVND (reference sequence). Between the trimmed V and J ends, which lost 4 bases and 4 bases, there was a span of 19 bases. The CDR3 region is CASSNRGGAYRETQYF. DNA of the CDR3: TGTGCCAGTAGTAATCGAGGGGGGGCGTATCGAGAGACCCAGTACTTC.

The V gene is TRBV5-1, the J gene TRBJ2-1; tentative D call: TRBD2 (7 bases). Between the trimmed V and J ends, which lost 0 bases and 5 bases, there was a span of 12 bases. Germline lookup yields CDR1 SGHRS and CDR2 YFSETQ. The CDR3 contains 15 residues. Here the CDR3 DNA reads TGCGCCAGCAGCTTGGAGGGGGGGTCCCACAATGAGCAGTTCTTC. It specifies CASSLEGGSHNEQFF.

The chain recombines TRBV19 with TRBJ2-4, with 8 positions matching TRBD1. The CDR3 consists of 17 residues. Germline V gene sequence: CDR1 LNHDA, CDR2 SQIVND (reference sequence). V shed 1 base, J shed 0 bases, and the junction held 5 bases outside the gene matches. For the CDR3, the DNA is TGTGCCAGTAGTATAGTGGCTGACAGGGGAGCCAAAAACATTCAGTACTTC. Its translation is CASSIVADRGAKNIQYF.

The chain uses TRBV6-6 and TRBJ1-5; maybe TRBD1 (6 bases). V lost 7 bases and J lost 5, with 12 bases in between. Germline CDR1 and CDR2: MNHNY and SVGAGI (reference sequence). This CDR3 spans 13 amino acids. This CDR3 reads CASKLQGDQPQHF. The CDR3 coding sequence is TGTGCCAGCAAACTACAGGGTGATCAGCCCCAGCATTTT.